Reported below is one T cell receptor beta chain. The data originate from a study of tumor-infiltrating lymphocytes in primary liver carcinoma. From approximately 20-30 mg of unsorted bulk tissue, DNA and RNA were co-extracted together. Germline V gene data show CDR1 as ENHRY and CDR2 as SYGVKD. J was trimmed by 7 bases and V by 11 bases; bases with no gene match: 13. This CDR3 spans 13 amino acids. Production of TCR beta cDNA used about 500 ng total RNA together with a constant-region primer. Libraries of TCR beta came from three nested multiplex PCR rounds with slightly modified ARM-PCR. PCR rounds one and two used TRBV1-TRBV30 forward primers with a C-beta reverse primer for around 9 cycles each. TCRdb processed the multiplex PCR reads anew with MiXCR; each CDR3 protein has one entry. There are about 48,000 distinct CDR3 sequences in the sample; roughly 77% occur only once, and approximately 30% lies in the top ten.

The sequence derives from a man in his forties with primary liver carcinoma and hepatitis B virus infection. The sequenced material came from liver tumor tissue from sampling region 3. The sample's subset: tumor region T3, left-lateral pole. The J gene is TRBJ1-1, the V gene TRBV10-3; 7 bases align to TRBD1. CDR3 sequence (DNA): TGTGCCGCAGGGGGGGTACAGTACCATGAAGCTTTCTTT. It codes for CAAGGVQYHEAFF.